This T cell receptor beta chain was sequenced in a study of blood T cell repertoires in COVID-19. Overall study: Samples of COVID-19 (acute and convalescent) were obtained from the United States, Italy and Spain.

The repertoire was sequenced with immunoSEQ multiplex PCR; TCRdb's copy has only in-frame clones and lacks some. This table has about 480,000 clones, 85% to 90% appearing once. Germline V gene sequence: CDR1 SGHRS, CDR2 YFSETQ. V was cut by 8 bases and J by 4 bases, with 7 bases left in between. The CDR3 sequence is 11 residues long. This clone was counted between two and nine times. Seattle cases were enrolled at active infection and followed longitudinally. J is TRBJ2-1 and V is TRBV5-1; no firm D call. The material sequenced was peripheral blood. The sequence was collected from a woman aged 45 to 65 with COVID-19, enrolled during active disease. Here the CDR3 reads CASSTYNEQFF. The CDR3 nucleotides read TGCGCCAGTTCTACTTACAATGAGCAGTTCTTC.